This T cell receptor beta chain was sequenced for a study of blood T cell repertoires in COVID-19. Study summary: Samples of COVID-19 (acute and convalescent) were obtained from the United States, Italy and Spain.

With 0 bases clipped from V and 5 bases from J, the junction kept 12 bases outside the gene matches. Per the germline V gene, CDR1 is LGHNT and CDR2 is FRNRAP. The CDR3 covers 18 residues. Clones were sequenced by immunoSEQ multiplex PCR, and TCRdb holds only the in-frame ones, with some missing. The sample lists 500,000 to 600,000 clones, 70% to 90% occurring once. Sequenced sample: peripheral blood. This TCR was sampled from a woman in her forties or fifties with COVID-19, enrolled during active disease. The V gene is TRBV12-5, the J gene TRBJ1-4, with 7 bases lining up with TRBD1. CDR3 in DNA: TGTGCTAGTGGTTTGGTCGAGAAAGGGGGCTACCGAAATGAAAAACTGTTTTTT. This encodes CASGLVEKGGYRNEKLFF.